The clone carrying this T cell receptor (beta chain) was detected many times. This entry comes from a study of regulatory T cells in long-lasting Graves disease. Indicated time point: newly diagnosed GD, antithyroid drugs for less than 3 months. Preparation of the TCR library used RNA extracted from PBMCs. TCR beta libraries were built with iRepertoire HTBI primers and Arm-PCR of CDR3 regions. TCRdb re-called the multiplex PCR reads through MiXCR, storing one row per CDR3 protein. The repertoire consists of 390,000 or so distinct CDR3 sequences, with approximately 10% occurring once and the leading ten covering approximately 19%. CDR3 length equals 15 residues. Deletions cut 1 base from V and 4 bases from J, with 14 bases between. Separately, the same data were catalogued under a study of T cells in Graves' hyperthyroidism and ophthalmopathy. That publication notes: Exclusion of patients followed from uncontrolled infection, other autoimmune disease, pregnancy or lactation.

This receptor was taken from a woman aged 18-35 years with Graves disease. The V and J genes are TRBV12-3 or TRBV12-4 and TRBJ2-7; TRBD1 is a possible D gene (6 bases). The material was peripheral blood mononuclear cells (PBMCs), obtained at new diagnosis, from a patient treated with antithyroid drugs. The CDR3: CASSLGTGFSYEQYV. The CDR3 nucleotides are TGTGCCAGCAGTTTAGGCACAGGGTTCAGTTACGAGCAGTACGTC.